This entry is about one TCR beta chain. Trimming took 2 bases from V and 0 from J, leaving 5 bases between them. Germline V gene lookup returns CDR1 MDHEN and CDR2 SYDVKM. The CDR3 loop spans 13 amino acids. Study members were between about 18 and 89 years old and lived in 20 to 30 US regions. The record originates from a study of blood T cell repertoires in COVID-19. Some clones are missing from TCRdb's copy, which holds only in-frame ones; the method was immunoSEQ multiplex PCR. Here the sample spans a few hundred thousand clones, more than 85% being singletons. The chain uses TRBV28 and TRBJ2-7; D remains unclear. The source of this sequence is a woman in her 30s who had recovered from COVID-19. Input material: PBMCs or T cells enriched from blood (not recorded which). CDR3 residues: CASSLADSYEQYF. CDR3 DNA sequence: TGTGCCAGCAGTTTAGCAGACTCCTACGAGCAGTACTTC. Combining the CDR3 with reference TRBV28 and TRBJ2-7 gives the whole variable domain DVKVTQSSRYLVKRTGEKVFLECVQDMDHENMFWYRQDPGLGLRLIYFSYDVKMKEKGDIPEGYSVSREKKERFSLILESASTNQTSMYLCASSLADSYEQYFGPGTRLTVT.